This T cell receptor beta chain comes out of a study of shared clonotypes between healthy human individuals. Clones were read by immunoSEQ multiplex PCR, and TCRdb kept only the in-frame ones, dropping some. The sample lists some 2.1 million clones, 90% to 95% occurring once. General study points: Despite large depth, sorted-subset datasets appeared incompletely sequenced. Among four donors, about 4.6% of naive CD4 clonotypes were found in common. A small donor pool kept down the genetic and exposure-history diversity that was represented.

The investigators split CD4+ cells into a CD45RA+ naive subset and a CD45RA-negative memory subset. In regard to this clone: The antigen is not known.

Specimen: naive CD4+ T cells sorted from blood. Subset meaning: CD45RA+ positively selected. The sequence was collected from a man younger than 30 in good health.

The chain's CDR3 is CASSLIAGKIDTQYF. In DNA form, the CDR3 reads TGCGCCAGCAGCCTTATAGCGGGAAAGATAGATACGCAGTATTTT. The chain employs TRBV4-3 and TRBJ2-3; TRBD2 matches 8 bases. V lost 4 bases and J lost 5; bases outside the gene matches: 8. This CDR3 region has 15 residues. From germline, CDR1 is LGHNA and CDR2 YSLEER.